Shown below are 15 T cell receptor beta chains from a single sample sequenced in a study of cytomegalovirus exposure and HLA in healthy donors. 13 Jbeta primers and 60 Vbeta primers were used for the PCR. Sequencing used immunoSEQ multiplex PCR; TCRdb keeps in-frame clones, though not all of them. Of roughly 190,000 clones listed, around 81% are singletons. Material for sequencing was PBMCs. The receptors stem from a woman aged 25 to 39 in good health and CMV-seropositive.

CDR3 protein: CAISAGAWEKLFF. The CDR3, as DNA: TGTGCCATCAGCGCGGGAGCCTGGGAAAAACTGTTTTTT. The V and J genes are TRBV10-3 and TRBJ1-4; D unresolved. The CDR3 has 13 residues. V was clipped by 6 bases and J by 8 bases, with 13 bases between them. Germline CDR1 ENHRY, CDR2 SYGVKD.

This clone was observed a few times. V and J are TRBV12-5 and TRBJ1-2, with D maybe TRBD1 (6 bases). This CDR3 spans 15 amino acids. Per the germline V gene, CDR1 is LGHNT and CDR2 is FRNRAP. V shed 4 bases and J shed 7 bases, with 19 bases lying between them. The CDR3 DNA sequence: TGTGCTAGTGGTTCATTCGGGACATCCCTAAGTGGCTACACCTTC. Protein: CASGSFGTSLSGYTF.

This sequence joins TRBV5-1 and TRBJ2-2; tentative D call: TRBD1 (6 bases). Trimming left V 1 base short and J 6 bases short, with 10 bases between. The length of the CDR3 is 14 residues. The germline CDR1 and CDR2 sequences are SGHRS and YFSETQ. CDR3 bases: TGCGCCAGCAGCTTGAGACAGGTTCCCGGGGAGCTGTTTTTT. Its translation is CASSLRQVPGELFF.

The rearrangement links TRBV4-2 to TRBJ1-2; a weak D match, TRBD1 (5 bases). V lost 1 base and J lost 5, with 26 bases in between. The CDR3 has 19 residues. Germline loops: CDR1 LGHNA, CDR2 YNFKEQ. CDR3 sequence: CASSQVGGRGFGELYGYTF. Written as DNA, the CDR3 is TGTGCCAGCAGCCAAGTCGGGGGTCGGGGGTTTGGAGAACTTTATGGCTACACCTTC.

The chain is built from TRBV9 and TRBJ2-3; 14 positions agree with TRBD2. With V trimmed by 0 bases and J by 6 bases, 3 bases remained unmatched. The V gene's germline CDR1 is SGDLS and CDR2 YYNGEE. The CDR3 length is 16 residues. The CDR3 spells CASSVGGLAGDDTQYF. CDR3 DNA sequence: TGTGCCAGCAGCGTAGGGGGACTAGCGGGAGACGATACGCAGTATTTT.

This clone was counted a single time. V usage is TRBV10-3 and J usage is TRBJ1-5, with TRBD1 matching 9 bases. CDR3 length: 13 residues. CDR1 and CDR2 (germline): ENHRY, SYGVKD. V was pared by 10 bases and J by 6 bases, with 7 bases of the junction left unmatched. CDR3 region: CATLQGAGQPQHF. CDR3 nucleotide sequence: TGTGCCACACTACAGGGGGCCGGTCAGCCCCAGCATTTT.

This sequence joins TRBV7-8 and TRBJ1-3, with TRBD1 as a possible D gene (5 bases). The CDR3 has 15 residues. Germline V gene lookup returns CDR1 SGHVS and CDR2 FQNEAQ. V was clipped by 5 bases and J by 2 bases, with 13 bases between them. The CDR3 bases are TGTGCCAGCAGCCCTGGGGCAGGCCCTGGAAACACCATATATTTT. The encoded protein is CASSPGAGPGNTIYF.

This rearrangement joins TRBV7-9 to TRBJ1-4, with 9 bases that match TRBD1. CDR1 and CDR2 (germline): SEHNR, FQNEAQ (reference sequence). The J segment lost 8 bases and the V segment lost 5 bases, leaving 9 bases of the junction unmatched. CDR3 length: 15 amino acids. As DNA, the CDR3 is TGTGCCAGCAGCCCCCCTGGACAGGGGCGAGAAAAACTGTTTTTT. Its translation is CASSPPGQGREKLFF.

Here the CDR3 reads CASSGGETQYF. CDR3 in DNA: TGTGCCAGCTCAGGAGGGGAGACCCAGTACTTC. The chain carries TRBV18 and TRBJ2-5, with D possibly matching TRBD2 (6 bases). Germline V CDR1 and CDR2: KGHSH, LQKENI. V gave up 5 bases and J gave up 5 bases, with 6 bases separating them. This CDR3 is 11 amino acids long.

The V and J genes are TRBV6-1 and TRBJ2-5; D unclear. V gave up 5 bases and J gave up 2 bases, with 9 bases separating them. CDR1 is MNHNS and CDR2 is SASEGT in the germline V gene. The CDR3 is made up of 13 amino acids. The CDR3, as DNA: TGTGCCAGCAGTATGAATAGTCAAGAGACCCAGTACTTC. This encodes CASSMNSQETQYF.

As to this clone: In this CDR3 the conserved last residue, phenylalanine or tryptophan, is missing, so a read error is likely. It is unclear where the CDR3 begins or ends on the DNA, so no DNA is shown, and the CDR3 is as TCRdb lists it. The chain combines TRBV7-9 with TRBJ2-7; the D call in the table, TRBD1, was not verified against the DNA. Germline V gene sequence: CDR1 SEHNR, CDR2 FQNEAQ (reference sequence). From its first to its last residue, the CDR3 has 11 amino acids. Here the CDR3 reads CASSFVDSLCL.

In DNA form, the CDR3 reads TGTGCCAGCAGCAAAGGACATCCCTATGGCTACACCTTC. It specifies CASSKGHPYGYTF. The chain joins TRBV21-1 to TRBJ1-2; TRBD1 is the table's D call, not checked against the DNA. TRBV21-1 has pseudogene status. The CDR3 consists of 13 residues.

This chain links TRBV7-2 with TRBJ1-5; 7 nucleotides align to TRBD1. With V trimmed by 6 bases and J by 5 bases, 4 bases remained unmatched. This CDR3 spans 13 amino acids. In germline, CDR1 is SGHTA, CDR2 FQGNSA. CDR3 in amino acids: CASRRTGDQPQHF. The CDR3 bases are TGTGCCAGCAGACGAACAGGGGATCAGCCCCAGCATTTT. The full variable domain, its missing parts supplied by reference TRBV7-2 and TRBJ1-5, is GAGVSQSPSNKVTEKGKDVELRCDPISGHTALYWYRQSLGQGLEFLIYFQGNSAPDKSGLPSDRFSAERTGGSVSTLTIQRTQQEDSAVYLCASRRTGDQPQHFGDGTRLSIL.

This rearrangement joins TRBV29-1 to TRBJ2-5; 7 bases fit TRBD1. Germline lookup yields CDR1 SQVTM and CDR2 ANQGSEA. V was pared by 0 bases and J by 5 bases, with 12 bases of the junction left unmatched. The CDR3 spans 16 residues. The CDR3 region is CSVEDAPTGLWETQYF. CDR3 in DNA: TGCAGCGTTGAAGATGCCCCGACAGGGCTGTGGGAGACCCAGTACTTC. Based on the CDR3 plus reference TRBV29-1 and TRBJ2-5, the full variable domain is SAVISQKPSRDICQRGTSLTIQCQVDSQVTMMFWYRQQPGQSLTLIATANQGSEATYESGFVIDKFPISRPNLTFSTLTVSNMSPEDSSIYLCSVEDAPTGLWETQYFGPGTRLLVL.

The chain joins TRBV9 to TRBJ2-1, with 9 bases aligning to TRBD2. The CDR3 loop spans 13 amino acids. Germline loops: CDR1 SGDLS, CDR2 YYNGEE. The V and J ends lost 0 bases and 15 bases, in that order; junction bases with no gene match: 7. The CDR3 DNA reads TGTGCCAGCAGCGTAGTAACTAGCGGGTCTCTGTTCTTC. Protein product: CASSVVTSGSLFF.